Listed below are T cell receptor beta chains from one sample, sequenced in a study of molecular identifiers for immune sequencing clone quantification. TCRdb passed the PCR reads through MiXCR, listing each CDR3 protein once. The sample holds more than 60,000 distinct CDR3 sequences; about 17% are singletons and the top ten take 1.3% to 1.5%. Input material: naive CD8+ T cells from blood, with Jurkat cell RNA spiked in. The source of these receptors is a human donor in good health. Some libraries in this study had Jurkat cell RNA spiked in. Each CDR3 is given with its conserved first and last residue. D genes are given only for firm matches. Rows give clone size only sometimes, using once, few, many, or a class for an expanded clone.

abundance: NA; d_gene: TRBD1; v_gene: TRBV6-4; j_gene: TRBJ2-1; CDR3aa: CASSDLRQGGEQFF; CDR3nt: TGTGCCAGCAGTGATCTCCGACAGGGGGGCGAGCAGTTCTTC
abundance: many; d_gene: TRBD1; v_gene: TRBV7-6; j_gene: TRBJ1-1; CDR3aa: CASSLRDSTEAFF; CDR3nt: TGTGCCAGCAGCTTACGGGACAGCACTGAAGCTTTCTTT
abundance: once; d_gene: NA; v_gene: TRBV5-6; j_gene: TRBJ2-1; CDR3aa: CASSSALVLGDEQFF; CDR3nt: TGTGCCAGCAGCTCGGCCTTGGTCCTCGGCGATGAGCAGTTCTTC
abundance: NA; d_gene: TRBD2; v_gene: TRBV6-1; j_gene: TRBJ2-3; CDR3aa: CASSRTIAGATDTQYF; CDR3nt: TGTGCCAGCAGTCGAACAATAGCGGGGGCTACAGATACGCAGTATTTT
abundance: NA; d_gene: TRBD2; v_gene: TRBV5-4; j_gene: TRBJ2-1; CDR3aa: CASSFKRTSGNEQFF; CDR3nt: TGTGCCAGCAGCTTCAAACGGACTAGCGGTAATGAGCAGTTCTTC
abundance: many; d_gene: NA; v_gene: TRBV7-9; j_gene: TRBJ2-3; CDR3aa: CASSFAQGTDTQYF; CDR3nt: TGTGCCAGCAGCTTCGCACAGGGCACAGATACGCAGTATTTT
abundance: many; d_gene: NA; v_gene: TRBV29-1; j_gene: TRBJ2-1; CDR3aa: CSVGDYNEQFF; CDR3nt: TGCAGCGTAGGGGATTACAATGAGCAGTTCTTC
abundance: NA; d_gene: TRBD2; v_gene: TRBV19; j_gene: TRBJ2-1; CDR3aa: CASSIERTSALEQFF; CDR3nt: TGTGCCAGTAGTATAGAGAGGACTAGCGCACTCGAGCAGTTCTTC
abundance: many; d_gene: NA; v_gene: TRBV7-3; j_gene: TRBJ2-6; CDR3aa: CASSLYAGIHSGANVLTF; CDR3nt: TGTGCCAGCAGCTTATACGCAGGAATCCACTCTGGGGCCAACGTCCTGACTTTC
abundance: NA; d_gene: NA; v_gene: TRBV4-1; j_gene: TRBJ2-3; CDR3aa: CASSQVTAGQLYTDTQYF; CDR3nt: TGCGCCAGCAGCCAAGTCACCGCCGGACAGCTTTACACAGATACGCAGTATTTT
abundance: NA; d_gene: TRBD2; v_gene: TRBV6-2/TRBV6-3; j_gene: TRBJ2-3; CDR3aa: CASSYGSGPEPTDTQYF; CDR3nt: TGTGCCAGCAGTTACGGTAGCGGGCCTGAACCCACAGATACGCAGTATTTT
abundance: NA; d_gene: NA; v_gene: TRBV9; j_gene: TRBJ1-1; CDR3aa: CASSEGREGNTEAFF; CDR3nt: TGTGCCAGCAGCGAGGGGAGGGAGGGCAACACTGAAGCTTTCTTT
abundance: many; d_gene: NA; v_gene: TRBV4-3; j_gene: TRBJ1-5; CDR3aa: CASSQVTDNQPQHF; CDR3nt: TGCGCCAGCAGCCAAGTTACAGACAATCAGCCCCAGCATTTT
abundance: many; d_gene: TRBD2; v_gene: TRBV29-1; j_gene: TRBJ2-2; CDR3aa: CSVEGLGRDTGELFF; CDR3nt: TGCAGCGTTGAGGGGTTGGGGAGGGACACCGGGGAGCTGTTTTTT
abundance: many; d_gene: NA; v_gene: TRBV13; j_gene: TRBJ2-7; CDR3aa: CASTPRVRPYEQYF; CDR3nt: TGTGCCAGCACCCCTCGCGTGAGACCCTACGAGCAGTACTTC
abundance: few; d_gene: TRBD2; v_gene: TRBV3-1; j_gene: TRBJ2-3; CDR3aa: CASSHGAGDGWDTQYF; CDR3nt: TGTGCCAGCAGCCATGGCGCGGGAGATGGTTGGGATACGCAGTATTTT
abundance: NA; d_gene: TRBD2; v_gene: TRBV13; j_gene: TRBJ2-5; CDR3aa: CASSPFRGGSGETQYF; CDR3nt: TGTGCCAGCAGCCCCTTCCGGGGCGGGAGCGGGGAGACCCAGTACTTC
abundance: few; d_gene: TRBD2; v_gene: TRBV7-2; j_gene: TRBJ2-7; CDR3aa: CASSYFLAGYEQYF; CDR3nt: TGTGCCAGCAGCTACTTCCTAGCGGGCTACGAGCAGTACTTC
abundance: many; d_gene: NA; v_gene: TRBV20-1; j_gene: TRBJ2-3; CDR3aa: CSARELRTDTQYF; CDR3nt: TGCAGTGCTAGAGAACTTCGCACAGATACGCAGTATTTT
abundance: many; d_gene: NA; v_gene: TRBV20-1; j_gene: TRBJ1-1; CDR3aa: CSAGTGTEAFF; CDR3nt: TGCAGTGCTGGCACGGGGACTGAAGCTTTCTTT
abundance: few; d_gene: NA; v_gene: TRBV7-3; j_gene: TRBJ2-7; CDR3aa: CASSTSPSSYEQYF; CDR3nt: TGTGCCAGCAGCACAAGCCCGAGCTCCTACGAGCAGTACTTC
abundance: many; d_gene: TRBD1; v_gene: TRBV7-8; j_gene: TRBJ1-2; CDR3aa: CASSSSGTGINYGYTF; CDR3nt: TGTGCCAGCAGCAGCTCCGGGACAGGGATTAACTATGGCTACACCTTC
abundance: many; d_gene: NA; v_gene: TRBV10-3; j_gene: TRBJ1-2; CDR3aa: CAISAEGGTGYGYTF; CDR3nt: TGTGCCATCAGTGCCGAAGGAGGGACCGGCTATGGCTACACCTTC
abundance: many; d_gene: TRBD1; v_gene: TRBV6-2/TRBV6-3; j_gene: TRBJ2-7; CDR3aa: CASSRHSGDRAYEQYF; CDR3nt: TGTGCCAGCAGCCGCCACTCTGGGGACAGAGCCTACGAGCAGTACTTC
abundance: NA; d_gene: TRBD2; v_gene: TRBV27; j_gene: TRBJ2-7; CDR3aa: CASSNLAGGHEQYF; CDR3nt: TGTGCCAGCAGTAACTTAGCGGGAGGGCACGAGCAGTACTTC
abundance: few; d_gene: NA; v_gene: TRBV10-3; j_gene: TRBJ2-7; CDR3aa: CATLSPGEDYEQYF; CDR3nt: TGTGCCACTCTTTCTCCCGGGGAGGACTACGAGCAGTACTTC
abundance: many; d_gene: TRBD2; v_gene: TRBV4-2; j_gene: TRBJ2-2; CDR3aa: CASGLAQNTGELFF; CDR3nt: TGTGCCAGCGGACTAGCGCAGAACACCGGGGAGCTGTTTTTT
abundance: NA; d_gene: NA; v_gene: TRBV4-3; j_gene: TRBJ2-1; CDR3aa: CASSHDGGSYNEQFF; CDR3nt: TGCGCCAGCAGCCATGACGGAGGCTCCTACAATGAGCAGTTCTTC
abundance: many; d_gene: TRBD2; v_gene: TRBV5-4; j_gene: TRBJ2-3; CDR3aa: CASSSFGREVGTDTQYF; CDR3nt: TGTGCCAGCAGCTCTTTTGGGCGGGAGGTTGGCACAGATACGCAGTATTTT
abundance: many; d_gene: NA; v_gene: TRBV29-1; j_gene: TRBJ1-1; CDR3aa: CSVEGRGNTEAFF; CDR3nt: TGCAGCGTTGAGGGGCGGGGGAACACTGAAGCTTTCTTT
abundance: many; d_gene: TRBD1; v_gene: TRBV2; j_gene: TRBJ2-4; CDR3aa: CASRGTVLAKNIQYF; CDR3nt: TGTGCCAGCAGAGGGACAGTCCTAGCCAAAAACATTCAGTACTTC
abundance: many; d_gene: NA; v_gene: TRBV6-5; j_gene: TRBJ1-2; CDR3aa: CATIHQESYGYTF; CDR3nt: TGTGCCACTATTCATCAGGAGAGCTATGGCTACACCTTC
abundance: few; d_gene: TRBD1; v_gene: TRBV4-1; j_gene: TRBJ2-7; CDR3aa: CASSRVQGDYRYF; CDR3nt: TGCGCCAGCAGCCGGGTACAGGGGGATTACAGGTACTTC
abundance: NA; d_gene: TRBD2; v_gene: TRBV6-6; j_gene: TRBJ2-1; CDR3aa: CASSYSRLAGGDEQLF; CDR3nt: TGTGCCAGCAGTTACTCGAGACTAGCGGGAGGTGATGAGCAGTTATTC